Below, 11 T cell receptor beta chains from the same sample are listed, as sequenced in a study of T-cell reconstitution after alpha-beta-depleted transplantation in children. Preparation of the TCRbeta library involved a method that used unique molecular identifiers. TCRdb re-called the PCR reads through MiXCR, storing one row per CDR3 protein. The sample carries about 980,000 distinct CDR3 sequences, roughly 29% recorded once. This sample comprised PBMCs, mostly from graft donor cells, obtained 360 days after TCRalphabeta/CD19-depleted stem cell transplant. Receptors originate from a boy under two years old who had a stem cell transplant for SCID, so the T cells may come from the graft donor.

DNA of the CDR3: TGCGCCAGCAGCCAAGATCCGGGACAGATAATGAACACTGAAGCTTTCTTT. This sequence encodes CASSQDPGQIMNTEAFF. The genes are TRBV4-3 and TRBJ1-1, with TRBD1 identical over 7 bases. There are 17 residues in the CDR3. CDR1 LGHNA and CDR2 YSLEER come from the germline V gene. The ends lost 0 bases at V and 0 bases at J; junction bases unmatched: 7.

The genes are TRBV29-1 and TRBJ2-1, with D uncertain. V was cut by 0 bases and J by 8 bases, with 20 bases left in between. Germline values: CDR1 SQVTM, CDR2 ANQGSEA. The CDR3 extends over 16 amino acids. Here the CDR3 reads CSVEDHRNGNVDEQFF. Written as DNA, the CDR3 is TGCAGCGTTGAAGATCATCGGAATGGCAATGTGGATGAGCAGTTCTTC.

This chain links TRBV28 with TRBJ2-7; tentative D call: TRBD2 (5 bases). The ends were cut back, 6 bases at V and 2 bases at J, with 14 bases in the middle. Looked up from germline, CDR1 is MDHEN and CDR2 is SYDVKM. The CDR3 covers 14 residues. CDR3 in DNA: TGTGCCAGCAGCCCCCCCGGGGATGCCTACGAGCAGTACTTC. This encodes CASSPPGDAYEQYF.

The gene calls are TRBV25-1 and TRBJ1-1; possibly TRBD1 for D (5 bases). The CDR3 sequence is 13 residues long. Germline loops: CDR1 MGHDK, CDR2 SYGVNS. The V end lost 4 bases, the J end lost 0 bases, and 6 bases lay between the germline ends. CDR3 nucleotides: TGTGCCAGCAGTGCCAGGGTGAACACTGAAGCTTTCTTT. This codes for CASSARVNTEAFF. Together with reference TRBV25-1 and TRBJ1-1, the CDR3 gives the full variable domain: EADIYQTPRYLVIGTGKKITLECSQTMGHDKMYWYQQDPGMELHLIHYSYGVNSTEKGDLSSESTVSRIRTEHFPLTLESARPSHTSQYLCASSARVNTEAFFGQGTRLTVV.

V usage is TRBV20-1 and J usage is TRBJ2-1; TRBD2 aligns across 9 bases. The CDR3 is 15 amino acids. The germline CDR1 and CDR2 sequences are DFQATT and SNEGSKA (reference sequence). Trimming removed 3 bases from V and 4 bases from J; junction bases left unmatched: 7. DNA for the CDR3: TGCAGTGCTAGTGGCGGGGGGGATACTTACAATGAGCAGTTCTTC. This encodes CSASGGGDTYNEQFF.

V usage is TRBV12-3 or TRBV12-4 and J usage is TRBJ1-1; maybe TRBD1 (5 bases). The CDR3 length is 16 residues. V was trimmed by 1 base and J by 4 bases, leaving 16 bases between them. The CDR3 loop is CASSLGEGIWSTEAFF. DNA of the CDR3: TGTGCCAGCAGTTTAGGTGAGGGGATTTGGAGCACTGAAGCTTTCTTT.

This clonotype was observed at least ten times. The chain uses TRBV27 and TRBJ2-1; D remains ambiguous. V dropped 11 bases and J dropped 7 bases, with 24 bases sitting between them. CDR1 is MNHEY, CDR2 SMNVEV, per germline (reference sequence). The CDR3 has 15 residues. The chain's CDR3 is CAAGTRSSSRNEQFF. The DNA of the CDR3 is TGTGCCGCCGGAACGCGGTCGTCATCCCGGAATGAGCAGTTCTTC.

This clonotype was picked up many times. V usage is TRBV20-1 and J usage is TRBJ2-1, with 10 bases that match TRBD2. CDR1 and CDR2 from the germline V gene are DFQATT and SNEGSKA (reference sequence). The V segment lost 2 bases and the J segment 3 bases; nucleotides outside the gene matches: 10. CDR3 size: 17 residues. CDR3 sequence (DNA): TGCAGTGCTAGACGCATAGCGGGGGGAATCTACTACAATGAGCAGTTCTTC. This sequence encodes CSARRIAGGIYYNEQFF.

This clonotype has only a few counts. The V call is TRBV7-9, the J call TRBJ2-1, with TRBD2 matching over 8 bases. Germline V lookup: CDR1 SEHNR, CDR2 FQNEAQ (reference sequence). The CDR3 totals 15 residues. The V and J ends lost 7 bases and 10 bases, in that order; junction bases with no gene match: 15. The CDR3, as DNA: TGTGCCAGCAATCGGGGGCGGGGGGCCCGGGAGGAGCAGTTCTTC. Its translation: CASNRGRGAREEQFF.

The V gene is TRBV27, the J gene TRBJ2-5; the D is unclear. Per the germline V gene, CDR1 is MNHEY and CDR2 is SMNVEV (reference sequence). This CDR3 has 14 residues. V was pared by 7 bases and J by 5 bases, with 17 bases between. The CDR3 DNA is TGTGCCAGCATGTTGCACATGCAACCTGAGACCCAGTACTTC. Translation gives CASMLHMQPETQYF.

The chain employs TRBV6-2 or TRBV6-3 and TRBJ1-5, with D unclear. The CDR3 sequence is 14 residues long. CDR1 is MNHEY, CDR2 SVGEGT, per germline. The germline V and J ends were trimmed by 6 bases and 4 bases, with 13 bases remaining between them. CDR3 in amino acids: CASSPNGKNQPQHF. The CDR3 DNA reads as TGTGCCAGCAGCCCCAACGGAAAAAATCAGCCCCAGCATTTT.